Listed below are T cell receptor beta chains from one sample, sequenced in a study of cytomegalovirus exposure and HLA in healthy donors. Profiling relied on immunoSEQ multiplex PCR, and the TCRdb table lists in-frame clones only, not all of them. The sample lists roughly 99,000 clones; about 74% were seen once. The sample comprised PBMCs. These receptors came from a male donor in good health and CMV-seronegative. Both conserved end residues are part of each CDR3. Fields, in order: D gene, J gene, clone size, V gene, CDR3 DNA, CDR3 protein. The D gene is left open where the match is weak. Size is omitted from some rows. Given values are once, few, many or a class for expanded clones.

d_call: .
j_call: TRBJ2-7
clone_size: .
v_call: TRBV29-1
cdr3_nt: TGCAGCGTCGAAAGGGGAGGGGGAGTCGACGAGCAGTACTTC
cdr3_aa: CSVERGGGVDEQYF

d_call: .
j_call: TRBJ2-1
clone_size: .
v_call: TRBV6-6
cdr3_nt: TGTGCCAGCAGCCCACTTACTAGCTACAATGAGCAGTTCTTC
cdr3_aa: CASSPLTSYNEQFF

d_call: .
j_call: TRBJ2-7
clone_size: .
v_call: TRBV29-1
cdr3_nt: TGCAGCGTTGGAGTGGGGGGCGAGCAGTACTTC
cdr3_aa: CSVGVGGEQYF

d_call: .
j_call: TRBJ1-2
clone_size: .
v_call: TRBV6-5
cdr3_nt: TGTGCCAGCAGTTCCTCGGCGCCTAGCTATGGCTACACCTTC
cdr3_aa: CASSSSAPSYGYTF

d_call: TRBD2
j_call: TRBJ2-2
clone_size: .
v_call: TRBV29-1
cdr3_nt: TGCAGCGTCTCCGGGACTAGCGGGAGAAAGATTACTCGGGGGAACACCGGGGAGCTGTTTTTT
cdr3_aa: CSVSGTSGRKITRGNTGELFF

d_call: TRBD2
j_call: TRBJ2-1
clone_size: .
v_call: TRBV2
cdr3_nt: TGTGCCAGCAGGCGCCATAGCGGGACCGGGCTTGGTGAGCAGTTCTTC
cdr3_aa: CASRRHSGTGLGEQFF

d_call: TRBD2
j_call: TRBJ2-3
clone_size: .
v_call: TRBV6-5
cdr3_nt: TGTGCCAGCATCGATCTAGCGGGAGGGCCTCGGACGCAGTATTTT
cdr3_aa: CASIDLAGGPRTQYF

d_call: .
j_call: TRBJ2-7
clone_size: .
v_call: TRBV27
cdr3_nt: TGTGCCAGCAGTTGGGGGCCGACAGCTTACGAGCAGTACTTC
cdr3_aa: CASSWGPTAYEQYF

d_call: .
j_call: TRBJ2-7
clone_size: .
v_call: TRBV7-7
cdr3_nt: TGTGCCAGCAGCCTCGGAGGGGCGGGCTACGAGCAGTACTTC
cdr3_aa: CASSLGGAGYEQYF

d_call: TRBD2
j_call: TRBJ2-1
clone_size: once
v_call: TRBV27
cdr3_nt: TGTGCCAGCATGGTCCCCGGGAGGGCGAGCTCCTACAATGAGCAGTTCTTC
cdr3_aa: CASMVPGRASSYNEQFF

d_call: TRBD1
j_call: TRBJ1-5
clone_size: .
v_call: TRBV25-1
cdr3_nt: TGTGCCAGCAGCGACAGGGGTACGGGGCCCCAGCATTTT
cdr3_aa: CASSDRGTGPQHF

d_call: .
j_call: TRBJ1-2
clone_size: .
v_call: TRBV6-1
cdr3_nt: TGTGCCAGCCGAGCCGAACAGGCTAACTATGGCTACACCTTC
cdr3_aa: CASRAEQANYGYTF

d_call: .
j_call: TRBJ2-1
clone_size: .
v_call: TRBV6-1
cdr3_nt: TGTGCCAGCAGTGAAGGGACAAGCTCCTACAATGAGCAGTTCTTC
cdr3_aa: CASSEGTSSYNEQFF

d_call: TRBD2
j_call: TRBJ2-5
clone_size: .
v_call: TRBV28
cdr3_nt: TGTGCCAGCAGCGGGACTAGCGGGAGGGCGGCAGAGACCCAGTACTTC
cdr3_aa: CASSGTSGRAAETQYF

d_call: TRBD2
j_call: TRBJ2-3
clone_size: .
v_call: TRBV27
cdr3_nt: TGTGCCAGCAGTTTATGGCGGGAGGGCCCAGATACGCAGTATTTT
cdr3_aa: CASSLWREGPDTQYF

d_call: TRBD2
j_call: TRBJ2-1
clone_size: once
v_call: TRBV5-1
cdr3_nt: TGCGCCAGCAGCGTGTCGGGGACTAGCGGTAACAATGAGCAGTTCTTC
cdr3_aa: CASSVSGTSGNNEQFF

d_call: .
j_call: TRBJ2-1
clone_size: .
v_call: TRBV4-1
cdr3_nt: TGCGCCAGCAGCCAGCTACGGGATCGCGGGCAGTTCTTC
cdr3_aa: CASSQLRDRGQFF

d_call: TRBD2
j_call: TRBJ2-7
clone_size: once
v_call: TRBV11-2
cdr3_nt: TGTGCCAGCAGCCTCGGACTAGCGGGATCCTACGAGCAGTACTTC
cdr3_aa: CASSLGLAGSYEQYF

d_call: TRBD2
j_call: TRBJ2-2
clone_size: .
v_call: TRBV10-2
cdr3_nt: TGCGCCAGCGCCCCTGCGGGAGGTAACACCGGGGAGCTGTTTTTT
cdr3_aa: CASAPAGGNTGELFF

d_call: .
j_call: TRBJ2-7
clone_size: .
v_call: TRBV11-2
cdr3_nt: TGTGCCAGCAGCTCACAGGGAAACGAGCAGTACTTC
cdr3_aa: CASSSQGNEQYF

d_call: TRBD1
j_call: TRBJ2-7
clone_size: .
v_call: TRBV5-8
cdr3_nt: TGTGCCAGCAGCTCAGGACAGGGCCCCTTCTCCTACGAGCAGTACTTC
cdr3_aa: CASSSGQGPFSYEQYF

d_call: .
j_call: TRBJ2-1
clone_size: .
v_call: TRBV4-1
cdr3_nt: TGCGCCAGCAGCCAAGACCCCAGGTACAATGAGCAGTTCTTC
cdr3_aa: CASSQDPRYNEQFF

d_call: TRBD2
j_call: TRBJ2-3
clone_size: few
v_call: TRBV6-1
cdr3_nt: TGTGCCAGCAGTGAAGTCTTCTTGACTAGCGGACATACAGATACGCAGTATTTT
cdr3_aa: CASSEVFLTSGHTDTQYF

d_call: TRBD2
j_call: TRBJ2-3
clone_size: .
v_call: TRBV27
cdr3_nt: TGTGCCAGCAGGGGGGGGGTCTTGAGCACAGATACGCAGTATTTT
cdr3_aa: CASRGGVLSTDTQYF

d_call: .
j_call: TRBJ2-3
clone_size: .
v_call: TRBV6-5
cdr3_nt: TGTGCCAGCAGATTTCCGGGAGGCACAGATACGCAGTATTTT
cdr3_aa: CASRFPGGTDTQYF

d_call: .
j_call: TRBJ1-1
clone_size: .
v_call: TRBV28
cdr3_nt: TGTGCCAGCAGTTTAGCGGGGGCCGGCGGGCGTGAAGCTTTCTTT
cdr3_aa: CASSLAGAGGREAFF

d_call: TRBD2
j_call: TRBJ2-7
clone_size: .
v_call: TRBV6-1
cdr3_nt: TGTGCCAGCAGTGAAACTAGCGGGTATGCCTACGAGCAGTACTTC
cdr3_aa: CASSETSGYAYEQYF

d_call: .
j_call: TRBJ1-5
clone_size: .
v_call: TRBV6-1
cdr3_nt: TGTGCCAGCAGTGAAGTTCCCGGTCAGCCCCAGCATTTT
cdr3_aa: CASSEVPGQPQHF

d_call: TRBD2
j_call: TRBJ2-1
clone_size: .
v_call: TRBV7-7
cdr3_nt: TGTGCTAGCAGCTTACAGTCGGTAGCGGGAGGGGGTGAGCAGTTCTTC
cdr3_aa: CASSLQSVAGGGEQFF

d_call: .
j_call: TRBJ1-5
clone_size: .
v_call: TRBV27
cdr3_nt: TGTGCCAGCAGCGGCGGCCTTGGGCAGCCCCAGCATTTT
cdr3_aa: CASSGGLGQPQHF

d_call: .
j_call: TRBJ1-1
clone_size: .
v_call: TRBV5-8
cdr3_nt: TGTGCCAGCAGGAAACGCCATCAGGGCCTCACTGAAGCTTTCTTT
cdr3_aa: CASRKRHQGLTEAFF

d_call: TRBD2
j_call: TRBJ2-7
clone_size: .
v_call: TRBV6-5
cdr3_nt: TGTGCCAGCAGTTACGGGGGACTAGCGGGCTACGAGCAGTACTTC
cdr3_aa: CASSYGGLAGYEQYF

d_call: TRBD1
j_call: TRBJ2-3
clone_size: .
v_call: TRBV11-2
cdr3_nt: TGTGCCAGCAGCTTAGGACAGGGAGTCACAGATACGCAGTATTTT
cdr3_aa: CASSLGQGVTDTQYF

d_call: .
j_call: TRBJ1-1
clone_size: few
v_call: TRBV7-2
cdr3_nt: TGTGCCAGCTCCCCGTGGCAGGGCGGGGACACTGAAGCTTTCTTT
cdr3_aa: CASSPWQGGDTEAFF

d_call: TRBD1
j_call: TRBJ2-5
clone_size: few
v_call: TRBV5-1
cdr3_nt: TGCGCCAGCAGGTCGCGACAGGGCCAAGAGACCCAGTACTTC
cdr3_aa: CASRSRQGQETQYF

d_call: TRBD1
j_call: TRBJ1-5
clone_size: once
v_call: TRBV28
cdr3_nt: TGTGCCAGCAGTTCCCGGGACAGGGGAACGGATCAGCCCCAGCATTTT
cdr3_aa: CASSSRDRGTDQPQHF

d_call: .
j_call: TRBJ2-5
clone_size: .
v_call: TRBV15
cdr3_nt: TGTGCCACCAGCAGAGATCTATCCGAGACCCAGTACTTC
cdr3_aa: CATSRDLSETQYF

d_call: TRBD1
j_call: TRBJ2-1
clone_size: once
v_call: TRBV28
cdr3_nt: TGTGCCAGCAGTTCCCCTGGGGGGGACAGGGCCCACAATGAGCAGTTCTTC
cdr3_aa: CASSSPGGDRAHNEQFF

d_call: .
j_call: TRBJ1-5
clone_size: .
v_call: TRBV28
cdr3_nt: TGTGCCAGCAGTTCGTACCACAGGGATGCTCAGCCCCAGCATTTT
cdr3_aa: CASSSYHRDAQPQHF

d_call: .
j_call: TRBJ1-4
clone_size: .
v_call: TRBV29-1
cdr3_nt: TGCAGCCTGCGGGACTCCGGAAATGAAAAACTGTTTTTT
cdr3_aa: CSLRDSGNEKLFF

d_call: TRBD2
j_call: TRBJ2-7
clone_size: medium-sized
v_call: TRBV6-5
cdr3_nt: TGTGCCAGCAGTTACCGACTAGCGGGATCCTACGAGCAGTACTTC
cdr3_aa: CASSYRLAGSYEQYF